Listed below are T cell receptor beta chains from one sample, sequenced in a study of post-analysis software for immune sequencing data. MiXCR, applied by TCRdb to the PCR reads, yields one record per CDR3 protein. This table has hundreds of thousands of distinct CDR3 sequences, 53% appearing once. Input material: blood. The receptors stem from a girl aged 5 to 17 with multiple sclerosis. CDR3s include the opening cysteine and the closing phenylalanine or tryptophan. Each record gives: J gene, D gene, clone size, V gene, CDR3 DNA, CDR3 protein. A D gene is named only where the DNA matches it firmly. A clone size is listed for some rows: how often the clone was seen (once, few, many), or a class if it is expanded.

j_call: TRBJ2-7
d_call: TRBD2
clone_size: .
v_call: TRBV2
cdr3_nt: TGTGCCAGCAGTGGCGGGGGAATCGCCCCCTACGAGCAGTACTTC
cdr3_aa: CASSGGGIAPYEQYF

j_call: TRBJ2-7
d_call: TRBD1
clone_size: .
v_call: TRBV4-1
cdr3_nt: TGCGCCAGCAGCCAAGAGACAGGGTACTACTACGAGCAGTACTTC
cdr3_aa: CASSQETGYYYEQYF

j_call: TRBJ2-1
d_call: .
clone_size: .
v_call: TRBV20-1
cdr3_nt: TGCAGTGCTTTCGCGGGGATCCTATCCAATGAGCAGTTCTTC
cdr3_aa: CSAFAGILSNEQFF

j_call: TRBJ2-1
d_call: TRBD2
clone_size: .
v_call: TRBV20-1
cdr3_nt: TGCAGTGCTTTGGGACTAGCGCACAATGAGCAGTTCTTC
cdr3_aa: CSALGLAHNEQFF

j_call: TRBJ1-1
d_call: .
clone_size: .
v_call: TRBV7-2
cdr3_nt: TGTGCCAGCGGTCCGGGAGGGGGGATGAACACTGAAGCTTTCTTT
cdr3_aa: CASGPGGGMNTEAFF

j_call: TRBJ2-5
d_call: .
clone_size: .
v_call: TRBV4-1
cdr3_nt: TGCGCCAGCAGCCGAGCATGGGGCAAAGAGACCCAGTACTTC
cdr3_aa: CASSRAWGKETQYF

j_call: TRBJ2-5
d_call: TRBD1
clone_size: once
v_call: TRBV7-8
cdr3_nt: TGTGCCAGCAGCTTCGGAGGACAGGTGGAAGAGACCCAGTACTTC
cdr3_aa: CASSFGGQVEETQYF

j_call: TRBJ1-2
d_call: TRBD1
clone_size: .
v_call: TRBV20-1
cdr3_nt: TGCAGTGCTAGGGACCGGGACAGGGGGGAAGCTAACTATGGCTACACCTTC
cdr3_aa: CSARDRDRGEANYGYTF

j_call: TRBJ1-2
d_call: TRBD1
clone_size: .
v_call: TRBV20-1
cdr3_nt: TGCAGTGCTAGACAGGGGGCCCGCTATGGCTACACCTTC
cdr3_aa: CSARQGARYGYTF

j_call: TRBJ1-5
d_call: .
clone_size: .
v_call: TRBV19
cdr3_nt: TGTGCCAGTAGTACCCGCAGGACGCCGAATCAGCCCCAGCATTTT
cdr3_aa: CASSTRRTPNQPQHF

j_call: TRBJ2-3
d_call: TRBD2
clone_size: .
v_call: TRBV29-1
cdr3_nt: TGCAGCGTTGTAGGAGTAGCGGGGGGCGGAGCCACAGATACGCAGTATTTT
cdr3_aa: CSVVGVAGGGATDTQYF

j_call: TRBJ1-2
d_call: .
clone_size: .
v_call: TRBV11-2
cdr3_nt: TGTGCCAGCAGCTTAGGGCAGCTAGGGAACTATGGCTACACCTTC
cdr3_aa: CASSLGQLGNYGYTF

j_call: TRBJ2-7
d_call: .
clone_size: few
v_call: TRBV6-5
cdr3_nt: TGTGCCAGCAGCCCAGGACACTTAGCCTACGAGCAGTACTTC
cdr3_aa: CASSPGHLAYEQYF

j_call: TRBJ1-6
d_call: .
clone_size: .
v_call: TRBV5-1
cdr3_nt: TGCGCCAGCAGCTTGGTTATAGCGGGCGATTCACCCCTCCACTTT
cdr3_aa: CASSLVIAGDSPLHF